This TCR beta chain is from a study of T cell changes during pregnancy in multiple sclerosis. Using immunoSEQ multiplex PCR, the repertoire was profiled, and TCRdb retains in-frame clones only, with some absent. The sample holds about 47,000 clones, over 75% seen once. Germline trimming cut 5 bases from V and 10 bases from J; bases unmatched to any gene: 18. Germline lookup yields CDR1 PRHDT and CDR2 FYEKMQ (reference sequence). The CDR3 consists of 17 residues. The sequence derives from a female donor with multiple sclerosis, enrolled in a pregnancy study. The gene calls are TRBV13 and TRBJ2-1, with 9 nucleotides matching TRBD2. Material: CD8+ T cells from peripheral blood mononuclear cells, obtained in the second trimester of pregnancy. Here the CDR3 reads CASSTSISGGPAGEQFF. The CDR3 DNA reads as TGTGCCAGCAGCACTTCGATTAGCGGGGGTCCGGCGGGGGAGCAGTTCTTC.